This T cell receptor (beta chain) was sequenced during a study of OX40 agonist ivuxolimab in advanced cancers. Note on this clone: Its antigen is undetermined.

Study results and limitations: The investigators did not determine what antigen specificity the expanded peripheral T cells had.

Germline V gene sequence: CDR1 LNHDA, CDR2 SQIVND (reference sequence). The CDR3 is made up of 15 amino acids. V was pared by 4 bases and J by 0 bases, with 3 bases of the junction left unmatched. Profiling relied on immunoSEQ multiplex PCR, and the TCRdb table lists in-frame clones only, not all of them. This table holds 35,000 or so clones, 82% found once. The receptor was derived from an adult with an advanced solid tumor such as melanoma, head and neck, liver or kidney cancer. This material consisted of CD4+ or CD8+ T cells sorted from blood, taken in a trial of the OX40 agonist ivuxolimab. The gene calls are TRBV19 and TRBJ2-1, with 7 bases identical to TRBD1. The CDR3 coding sequence is TGTGCCAGTAGTACCCACAGGGGCTCCTACAATGAGCAGTTCTTC. This sequence encodes CASSTHRGSYNEQFF.